This T cell receptor beta chain was obtained from a study of technical replicates of blood from several donors. This table comes from immunoSEQ multiplex PCR, and its TCRdb copy is limited to in-frame clones, with some not included. The sample lists about 80,000 clones; around 90% were seen once. The receptor's source is a human donor in good health. Material: T cells isolated from PBMCs.

CDR3 DNA sequence: TGTGCCAGTAGTATAGACGACAGTGCCTACGAGCAGTACTTC. This translates into CASSIDDSAYEQYF. V and J are TRBV19 and TRBJ2-7, with D perhaps matching TRBD1 (5 bases). Per the germline V gene, CDR1 is LNHDA and CDR2 is SQIVND (reference sequence). Trimming took off 0 bases at V and 2 bases at J, with 8 bases between the two ends. The CDR3 totals 14 residues.